The T cell receptor beta chain described here comes from a study of cytomegalovirus exposure and HLA in healthy donors. Whole-study results and caveats: Clonal expansion was found to be greater in HLA-associated TCR beta chains than in equally common others in a later analysis. V- and J-gene trimming of TCR beta was linked (in a later analysis) to a missense DCLRE1C variant. Association with HLA alleles at 0.05 false discovery rate was found for some 18,000 TCR beta sequences in a later analysis. The listing of 150 or so TCR beta chains classed them as cytomegalovirus-associated.

PCR involved 60 Vbeta and 13 Jbeta primers. Some clones are missing from TCRdb's copy, which holds only in-frame ones; the method was immunoSEQ multiplex PCR. Of roughly 190,000 clones detected, 79% appear once; the ten largest clones hold roughly 1.5%. In the case of this clone: What it binds is not known.

The V gene's germline CDR1 is MNHNS and CDR2 SASEGT. This CDR3 contains 15 residues. The V and J ends lost 1 base and 0 bases respectively, with 9 bases between them. Specimen: PBMCs. This clonotype was obtained from a girl under 18 in good health and CMV-seropositive. This chain connects TRBV6-1 to TRBJ1-1; D remains unclear. This CDR3 is CASSEGGGMNTEAFF. As DNA, the CDR3 is TGTGCCAGCAGTGAAGGGGGAGGAATGAACACTGAAGCTTTCTTT.